Here is one T cell receptor (beta chain) with its context. The record originates from a study of blood T cell repertoires in COVID-19. This table comes from immunoSEQ multiplex PCR, and its TCRdb copy is limited to in-frame clones, with some not included. This table has approximately 150,000 clones, approximately 84% appearing once. Germline CDR1 reads LNHDA; CDR2 reads SQIVND (reference sequence). V dropped 3 bases and J dropped 3; count of bases not matched to a gene: 4. The CDR3 loop spans 15 amino acids. The sample comprised PBMCs or T cells enriched from blood (not recorded which). The genes are TRBV19 and TRBJ2-2, with 7 bases fitting TRBD1. The source of this sequence is a woman in her forties or fifties with acute COVID-19. DNA of the CDR3: TGTGCCAGTAGTATGAGACAGGGATACACCGGGGAGCTGTTTTTT. This encodes CASSMRQGYTGELFF.